One sample yielded the 11 T cell receptor beta chains listed below, sequenced in a study of shared clonotypes between healthy human individuals (dated by TCRdb to the early 2020s). Libraries were made using the immunoSEQ multiplex PCR assay. Drawn from immuneACCESS, this table holds only the in-frame rearrangements with V and J called that TCRdb kept. Clones are partly lost; checked studies trace under half to an unresolved V gene and leave the rest unexplained. Within this sample are over 850,000 clones, with approximately 78% of them counted one time only. More than 0.5% of the sample is in the top ten clones. The sequencing input was memory CD4+ T cells from PBMCs. Reading the label with the study, this specimen's cell subset or site is: CD45RA-negative fraction. The receptors here all came from a man aged 18 to 29 in good health. Some clones in this sample may be carry-over from other donors' samples.

This chain joins TRBV6-6 and TRBJ1-1, with D hard to call. Trimming stripped 11 bases from V and 2 bases from J, with 18 bases between. Germline CDR1 is MNHNY and CDR2 is SVGAGI (reference sequence). The CDR3 length is 14 residues. CDR3 sequence reads: CAVTLQLTNTEAFF. The CDR3 DNA reads TGTGCCGTCACCCTTCAGCTCACCAACACTGAAGCTTTCTTT.

The chain has TRBV5-1 and TRBJ2-2, with D unclear. The CDR3 covers 17 residues. The germline V gene encodes CDR1 SGHRS and CDR2 YFSETQ. V lost 4 bases and J lost 5, with 21 bases in between. The CDR3 nucleotides read TGCGCCAGCAGCGACCCAGATGACTCCCTATGGACCGGGGAGCTGTTTTTT. This translates into CASSDPDDSLWTGELFF.

In this sample, this clone turned up once. The J gene is TRBJ1-2, the V gene TRBV20-1; D gene ambiguous. This CDR3 spans 11 amino acids. V lost 4 bases and J lost 2, with 5 bases in between. Germline assignment: CDR1 DFQATT and CDR2 SNEGSKA (reference sequence). This CDR3 reads CSAMGNYGYTF. The CDR3 region has the DNA TGCAGTGCTATGGGCAACTATGGCTACACCTTC.

The chain couples TRBV7-9 to TRBJ1-4; possibly TRBD1 for D (5 bases). Looked up from germline, CDR1 is SEHNR and CDR2 is FQNEAQ (reference sequence). This CDR3 is built from 17 residues. The ends were cut back, 3 bases at V and 4 bases at J, with 18 bases in the middle. The CDR3 spells CASSFRGRGDGNEKLFF. CDR3 sequence (DNA): TGTGCCAGCAGCTTTAGGGGCCGGGGGGACGGTAATGAAAAACTGTTTTTT.

The chain couples TRBV28 to TRBJ2-3; 7 bases fit TRBD1. Germline CDR1 reads MDHEN; CDR2 reads SYDVKM. The V and J ends lost 8 bases and 0 bases, in that order; junction bases with no gene match: 11. CDR3 length: 16 amino acids. This CDR3 is CASVVRGRVSTDTQYF. Here the CDR3 DNA reads TGTGCCAGCGTCGTAAGGGGGCGGGTAAGCACAGATACGCAGTATTTT.

V gene TRBV11-3 combines with J gene TRBJ2-2; 8 positions match TRBD2. In germline, CDR1 is SGHNT, CDR2 YENEEA. The CDR3 length is 17 residues. Trimming at V came to 0 bases and at J to 6 bases, leaving 9 bases not matched to a gene. The CDR3 coding sequence is TGTGCCAGCAGCTTAGACCGGGTCGGGAGGGCCTCCGGGGAGCTGTTTTTT. It is translated as CASSLDRVGRASGELFF.

This chain uses TRBV11-3 with TRBJ2-5, with 13 bases aligning to TRBD2. CDR1 is SGHNT and CDR2 is YENEEA in the germline V gene. The CDR3 sequence is 15 residues long. With 5 bases clipped from V and 5 bases from J, the junction kept 5 bases outside the gene matches. This CDR3 reads CASSRTSGRVETQYF. CDR3 nucleotides: TGTGCCAGCAGCCGGACTAGCGGGAGAGTGGAGACCCAGTACTTC.

V gene TRBV6-5 combines with J gene TRBJ1-1; D possibly corresponds to TRBD1 (5 bases). The germline V gene encodes CDR1 MNHEY and CDR2 SVGAGI. This CDR3 is 14 amino acids long. The germline V and J ends were trimmed by 6 bases and 2 bases, with 13 bases remaining between them. CDR3 DNA: TGTGCCAGCAGACCCCCGACAGTTAACACTGAAGCTTTCTTT. It encodes CASRPPTVNTEAFF.

The rearrangement uses TRBV7-9 and TRBJ1-5; tentative D call: TRBD1 (6 bases). Trimming removed 1 base at V and 7 bases at J, with 14 bases between. CDR3 length: 15 amino acids. Germline CDR1 and CDR2: SEHNR and FQNEAQ (reference sequence). CDR3 region: CASSLVGGAMQPQHF. In nucleotides, the CDR3 is TGTGCCAGCAGCTTAGTCGGGGGCGCGATGCAGCCCCAGCATTTT.

The rearrangement uses TRBV11-1 and TRBJ2-5; 15 positions agree with TRBD2. Germline V CDR1 and CDR2: SGHAT, FQDESV (reference sequence). V trimming: 5 bases; J trimming: 4 bases; junction bases outside the gene matches: 11. CDR3 length equals 18 residues. CDR3 sequence: CASSKRVGLAGGPETQYF. In nucleotides, the CDR3 is TGTGCCAGCAGCAAACGAGTAGGACTAGCGGGAGGGCCAGAGACCCAGTACTTC. Combining the CDR3 with reference TRBV11-1 and TRBJ2-5 gives the whole variable domain EAEVAQSPRYKITEKSQAVAFWCDPISGHATLYWYRQILGQGPELLVQFQDESVVDDSQLPKDRFSAERLKGVDSTLKIQPAELGDSAMYLCASSKRVGLAGGPETQYFGPGTRLLVL.

In regard to this clone: This CDR3 is also generated by other DNA sequences in the sample. J is TRBJ2-7 and V is TRBV10-3; D not resolved. The length of the CDR3 is 12 residues. Germline V CDR1 and CDR2: ENHRY, SYGVKD. The ends were cut back, 4 bases at V and 3 bases at J, with 7 bases in the middle. The CDR3 DNA reads as TGTGCCATCAGTGCGGGCAACTACGAGCAGTACTTC. The encoded protein is CAISAGNYEQYF.